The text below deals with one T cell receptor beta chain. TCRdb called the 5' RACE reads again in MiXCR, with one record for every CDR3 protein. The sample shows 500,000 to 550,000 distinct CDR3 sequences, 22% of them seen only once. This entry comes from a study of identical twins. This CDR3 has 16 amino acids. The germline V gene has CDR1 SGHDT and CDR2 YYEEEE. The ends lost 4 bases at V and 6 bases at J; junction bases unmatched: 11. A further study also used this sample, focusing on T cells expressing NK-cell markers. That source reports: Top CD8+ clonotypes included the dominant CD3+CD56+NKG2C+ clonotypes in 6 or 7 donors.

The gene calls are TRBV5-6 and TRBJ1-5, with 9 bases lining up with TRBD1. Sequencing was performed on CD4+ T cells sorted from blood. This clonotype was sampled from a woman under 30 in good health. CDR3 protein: CASSLQQGAGSQPQHF. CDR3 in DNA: TGTGCCAGCAGCCTTCAACAGGGGGCAGGCAGTCAGCCCCAGCATTTT.